Below are 20 T cell receptor beta chains sequenced from a single sample in a study of blood T cells in healthy people across ages (dated by TCRdb to between 2014 and 2017). The receptor library was made with 5' RACE. TCRdb records Illumina HiSeq 2500 as the sequencer. The second PCR ran for roughly 7 to 11 cycles and used a J-beta primer mix along with a sample-barcoded 5' primer. TCRdb took the public reads, trimmed them with fastp at Q25, ran MiXCR for clone calling and kept in-frame beta chains. Each CDR3 protein appears once, grouped with its most common genes and DNA. In this sample the table shows under 2 million distinct CDR3 sequences, 34% of which occur a single time. Roughly 12% of the sample is in the top ten clones. The sequenced material came from blood. The source of these receptors is a woman aged 25-40 years in good health.

As concerns this clonotype: A junction end diverges from the germline sequence, so it may reflect a read error. In nucleotides, the CDR3 is TGTACCAGCAGCGGCCTTATGGACACCGCGACAGATACGCAGTATTTT. Its protein product is CTSSGLMDTATDTQYF. V and J are TRBV9 and TRBJ2-3; TRBD1 or TRBD2 may be the D gene (5 bases each). This CDR3 comprises 16 residues. CDR1 is SGDLS and CDR2 is YYNGEE in the germline V gene.

The chain links TRBV6-5 to TRBJ2-7; TRBD2 matches at 7 bases. Per germline, CDR1 MNHEY and CDR2 SVGAGI. This CDR3 is built from 15 residues. Trimming removed 8 bases from V and 2 bases from J; junction bases left unmatched: 12. CDR3 in amino acids: CASAFQRDSTYEQYF. The CDR3 region has the DNA TGTGCCAGCGCGTTCCAGCGGGACTCAACCTACGAGCAGTACTTC.

The chain links TRBV29-1 to TRBJ2-7, with D tentatively TRBD2 (5 bases). The V end lost 7 bases, the J end lost 0 bases, and 13 bases lay between the germline ends. This CDR3 has 13 residues. Germline values: CDR1 SQVTM, CDR2 ANQGSEA. This CDR3 reads CSGALAGSYEQYF. In nucleotides, the CDR3 is TGCAGCGGGGCCCTAGCTGGCTCCTACGAGCAGTACTTC.

This clonotype came up many times. The CDR3 nucleotides are TGCAGCGTTGAAGGGTTTGGAGGGTTGTCGGATACGCAGTATTTT. Its protein is CSVEGFGGLSDTQYF. The chain is built from TRBV29-1 and TRBJ2-3; D might be TRBD2 (6 bases). Trimming removed 1 base at V and 6 bases at J, with 17 bases between. Germline CDR1 reads SQVTM; CDR2 reads ANQGSEA. The CDR3 loop spans 15 amino acids.

The chain carries TRBV18 and TRBJ2-5; the D is unclear. The CDR3 has 14 amino acids. Per germline, CDR1 KGHSH and CDR2 LQKENI. V dropped 3 bases and J dropped 2 bases, with 10 bases sitting between them. CDR3 amino acids: CASSPAAVQETQYF. The CDR3 DNA follows: TGTGCCAGCTCACCGGCCGCAGTACAAGAGACCCAGTACTTC.

In regard to this clonotype: One end of the junction does not line up with germline, which may come from a read error. The V call is TRBV3-1, the J call TRBJ1-5; D remains ambiguous. The germline CDR1 and CDR2 sequences are LGHDT and YNNKEL (reference sequence). This CDR3 is built from 14 residues. The CDR3 nucleotides are TGTGCCGGCAGCCAAGATCCGGGGATCCAGCCCCAGCATTTT. Translating it yields CAGSQDPGIQPQHF.

V and J are TRBV7-9 and TRBJ2-7; the match to TRBD2 covers 16 bases. The DNA matches TRBJ2-5 better at its end, which makes the J call doubtful. The CDR3 is 20 amino acids. CDR1 is SEHNR and CDR2 is FQNEAQ in the germline V gene (reference sequence). As DNA, the CDR3 is TGTGCCAGCAGCCAGGCACTGGGACTAGCGGGAGGGCCACCGCCGAAGACCCAGTACTTC. The encoded protein is CASSQALGLAGGPPPKTQYF.

This clonotype was seen ten or more times. This rearrangement joins TRBV20-1 to TRBJ2-7; D might be TRBD1 (5 bases). V lost 6 bases to trimming and J lost 0 bases, with 21 bases between them. There are 16 residues in the CDR3. From germline, CDR1 is DFQATT and CDR2 SNEGSKA (reference sequence). The CDR3 loop is CSAGGRASMSSYEQYF. The DNA of the CDR3 is TGCAGTGCAGGCGGCAGGGCGTCGATGAGCTCCTACGAGCAGTACTTC.

This rearrangement joins TRBV7-8 to TRBJ2-5, with D perhaps assigned TRBD1 or TRBD2 (5 bases each). The CDR3 covers 16 residues. CDR1 and CDR2 from the germline V gene are SGHVS and FQNEAQ. Trimming shortened V by 4 bases and J by 5 bases, and 20 bases separated the two germline ends. CDR3: CASSSGTAKPLETQYF. The CDR3 DNA reads TGTGCCAGCAGCTCGGGGACGGCAAAACCTTTGGAGACCCAGTACTTC.

The chain is built from TRBV7-7 and TRBJ1-1; D is undetermined. V lost 5 bases and J 0 bases, leaving 10 bases between the germline ends. The CDR3 is 14 residues long. CDR1 SSHAT and CDR2 FNYEAQ come from the germline V gene (reference sequence). The CDR3 sequence is CASSARMVNTEAFF. DNA for the CDR3: TGTGCCAGCAGCGCTCGTATGGTGAACACTGAAGCTTTCTTT.

This chain connects TRBV15 to TRBJ2-5, with 8 bases that match TRBD2. The CDR3 has 15 residues. The V segment lost 0 bases and the J segment 7 bases; nucleotides outside the gene matches: 7. The germline gives CDR1 LNHNV, CDR2 YYDKDF (reference sequence). The CDR3 region is CATSRDTSGWGTQYF. CDR3 nucleotides: TGTGCCACCAGCAGAGATACTAGCGGTTGGGGGACCCAGTACTTC.

The chain joins TRBV20-1 to TRBJ2-3; the match to TRBD2 covers 8 bases. Germline V gene data show CDR1 as DFQATT and CDR2 as SNEGSKA (reference sequence). After removal of 6 bases from V and 5 bases from J, the junction contained 10 bases not matched to a gene. The CDR3 sequence is 14 residues long. The CDR3 loop reads CSASVAGKKDTQYF. CDR3 nucleotide sequence: TGCAGTGCCAGTGTAGCGGGAAAGAAAGATACGCAGTATTTT.

The genes are TRBV20-1 and TRBJ2-5; TRBD2 might be the D (5 bases). The CDR3 extends over 13 amino acids. The V gene lost 6 bases and the J gene lost 11 bases, with 22 bases spanning the gap. CDR1 and CDR2 from the germline V gene are DFQATT and SNEGSKA (reference sequence). In nucleotides, the CDR3 is TGCAGTGCAACCCCCGGGAACTTAAGAGAGCAGTACTTC. It yields the protein CSATPGNLREQYF.

The chain joins TRBV3-1 to TRBJ1-1; D is undetermined. Germline V gives CDR1 LGHDT, CDR2 YNNKEL (reference sequence). Trimming took 0 bases from V and 1 from J, leaving 12 bases between them. The CDR3 has 16 residues. Here the CDR3 reads CASSQEDFSPNTEAFF. CDR3 DNA sequence: TGTGCCAGCAGCCAAGAGGATTTTAGCCCGAACACTGAAGCTTTCTTT.

The chain is built from TRBV20-1 and TRBJ1-5; 10 nucleotides agree with TRBD1. Germline V gene data show CDR1 as DFQATT and CDR2 as SNEGSKA (reference sequence). The ends lost 1 base at V and 1 base at J; junction bases unmatched: 13. The CDR3 consists of 19 residues. The CDR3 loop is CSARAVPGQGSVSNQPQHF. In nucleotides, the CDR3 is TGCAGTGCTAGAGCTGTCCCGGGACAGGGGAGTGTAAGCAATCAGCCCCAGCATTTT.

The J gene is TRBJ2-5, the V gene TRBV3-1, with D possibly matching TRBD2 (6 bases). The CDR3 contains 15 residues. CDR1 is LGHDT and CDR2 is YNNKEL in the germline V gene (reference sequence). V lost 1 base to trimming and J lost 0 bases, with 9 bases between them. This CDR3 reads CASSQGAGYQETQYF. Written as DNA, the CDR3 is TGTGCCAGCAGCCAAGGCGCGGGGTACCAAGAGACCCAGTACTTC.

V is TRBV24-1 and J is TRBJ2-1, with 15 positions matching TRBD2. The CDR3 runs 16 residues. Germline V gene lookup returns CDR1 KGHDR and CDR2 SFDVKD. Unmatched junction bases numbered 9, after V lost 8 bases and J lost 8 bases. CDR3 nucleotide sequence: TGTGCCACCACCTCAGGGACTAGCGGGAGGATAGATGAGCAGTTCTTC. Translation gives CATTSGTSGRIDEQFF.

Many counts were recorded for this clonotype. The J gene is TRBJ2-1, the V gene TRBV10-3, with 7 nucleotides matching TRBD2. The CDR3 runs 15 residues. Trimming took 6 bases from V and 5 from J; bases not matched to a gene: 10. Germline assignment: CDR1 ENHRY and CDR2 SYGVKD. The CDR3 loop reads CAISNGRLGNNEQFF. The CDR3 region has the DNA TGTGCCATCAGCAACGGGAGGCTCGGAAACAATGAGCAGTTCTTC.

This clonotype was found a few times. The rearrangement uses TRBV6-5 and TRBJ2-4; the match to TRBD2 covers 7 bases. The length of the CDR3 is 15 residues. The J segment lost 3 bases and the V segment lost 8 bases, leaving 10 bases of the junction unmatched. Germline CDR1 and CDR2: MNHEY and SVGAGI. The CDR3 spells CASPKVAGYKNIQYF. The CDR3, as DNA: TGTGCCAGCCCCAAGGTAGCGGGCTACAAAAACATTCAGTACTTC.

The rearrangement uses TRBV4-1 and TRBJ2-1; D unresolved. Trimming shortened V by 3 bases and J by 0 bases, and 12 bases separated the two germline ends. This CDR3 has 16 amino acids. Germline assignment: CDR1 MGHRA and CDR2 YSYEKL. This chain's CDR3 is CASSQGEHSSYNEQFF. CDR3 nucleotides: TGCGCCAGCAGCCAGGGCGAGCACAGCTCCTACAATGAGCAGTTCTTC.